This TCR beta chain appears in the sequencing data of a study of blood T cell repertoires in COVID-19. Study summary: Sites in the United States, Italy and Spain provided acute and convalescent COVID-19 samples. The cDNA or gDNA used as material had been derived from T cells, B-cell-depleted T cells, or PBMCs.

The germline V and J ends were trimmed by 6 bases and 1 base, with 12 bases remaining between them. CDR1 and CDR2 (germline): MNHEY, SVGAGI. The CDR3 is 14 amino acids. Per the authors' pipeline: From reference gene primer amplification, estimates of nucleated cell counts were derived. Profiling relied on immunoSEQ multiplex PCR, and the TCRdb table lists in-frame clones only, not all of them. V and J calls and clone size come straight from that table; D and trimming were deduced from the DNA. The sample lists around 270,000 clones, about 91% seen once, with about 2.5% in the top ten. Seattle patients were enrolled while actively infected and followed longitudinally.

The rearrangement uses TRBV6-5 and TRBJ2-5; weak D call: TRBD2 (6 bases). Specimen: peripheral blood. This TCR came from a person aged 18-30 years with COVID-19, enrolled during active disease. The CDR3 here is CASSLGSLQETQYF. The CDR3, as DNA: TGTGCCAGCAGCCTCGGGAGTCTCCAAGAGACCCAGTACTTC.